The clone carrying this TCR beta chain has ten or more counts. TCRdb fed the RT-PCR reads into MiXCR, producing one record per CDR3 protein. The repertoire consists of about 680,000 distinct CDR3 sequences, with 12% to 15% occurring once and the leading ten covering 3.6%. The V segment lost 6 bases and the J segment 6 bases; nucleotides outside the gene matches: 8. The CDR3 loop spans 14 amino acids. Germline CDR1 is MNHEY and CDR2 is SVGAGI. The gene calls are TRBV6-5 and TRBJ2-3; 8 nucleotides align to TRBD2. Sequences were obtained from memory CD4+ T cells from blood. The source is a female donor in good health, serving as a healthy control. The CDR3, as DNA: TGTGCCAGCAGAGAACCGAGCGGGAGTGATACGCAGTATTTT. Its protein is CASREPSGSDTQYF.